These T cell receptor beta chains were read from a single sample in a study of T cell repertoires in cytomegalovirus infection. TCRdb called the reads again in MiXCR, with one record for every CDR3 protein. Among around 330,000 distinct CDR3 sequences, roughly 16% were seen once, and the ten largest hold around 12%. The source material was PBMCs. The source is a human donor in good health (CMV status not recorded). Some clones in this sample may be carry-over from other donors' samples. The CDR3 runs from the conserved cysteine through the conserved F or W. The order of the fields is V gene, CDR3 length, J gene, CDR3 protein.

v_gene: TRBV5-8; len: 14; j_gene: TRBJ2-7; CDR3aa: CASSLRSSSYEQYF
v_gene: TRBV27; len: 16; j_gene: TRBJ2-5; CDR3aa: CASMGLAGGRRETQYF
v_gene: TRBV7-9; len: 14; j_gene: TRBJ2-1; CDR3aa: CASSLERGTNEQFF
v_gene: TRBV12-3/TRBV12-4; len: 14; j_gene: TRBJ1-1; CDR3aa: CASSLGHMNTEAFF
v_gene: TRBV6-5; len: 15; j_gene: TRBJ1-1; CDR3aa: CASSYWTLRGTEAFF
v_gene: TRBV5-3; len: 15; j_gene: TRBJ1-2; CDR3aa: CASSGRRGLNYGYTF
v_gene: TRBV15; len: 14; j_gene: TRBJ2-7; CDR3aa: CATSRDEGGYEQYF
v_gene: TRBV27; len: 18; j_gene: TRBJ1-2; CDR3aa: CASSLSSRDRSLWYGYTF
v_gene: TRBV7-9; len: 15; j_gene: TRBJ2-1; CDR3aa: CAIVAGPRSYNEQFF
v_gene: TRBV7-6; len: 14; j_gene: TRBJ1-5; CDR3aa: CASSLEQGNQPQHF
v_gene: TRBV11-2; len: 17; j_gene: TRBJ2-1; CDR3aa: CASSLAFLRGSYNEQFF
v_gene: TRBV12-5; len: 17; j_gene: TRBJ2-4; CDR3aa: CASGLGPFAEAKNIQYF
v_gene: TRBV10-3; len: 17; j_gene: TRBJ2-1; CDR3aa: CAIRPSGGTSSYNEQFF
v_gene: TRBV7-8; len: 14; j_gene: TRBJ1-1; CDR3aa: CASSLVSVNTEAFF
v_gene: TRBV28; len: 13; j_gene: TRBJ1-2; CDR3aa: CASRPSAEYGYTF
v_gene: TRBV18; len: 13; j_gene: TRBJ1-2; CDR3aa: CASSPGSADGYTF
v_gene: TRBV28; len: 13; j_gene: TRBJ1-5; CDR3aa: CASSAGGSGPQHF
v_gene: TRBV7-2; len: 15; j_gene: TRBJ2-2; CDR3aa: CASSLWTGRDGELFF
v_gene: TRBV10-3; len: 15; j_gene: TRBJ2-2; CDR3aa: CAITTRDRNTGELFF
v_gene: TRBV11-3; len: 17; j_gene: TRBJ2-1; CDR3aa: CASSLGPLAGVRNEQFF
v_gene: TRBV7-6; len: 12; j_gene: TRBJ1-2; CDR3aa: CASSAGEGGYTF
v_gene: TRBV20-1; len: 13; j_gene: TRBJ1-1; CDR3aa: CSAANRGIAEAFF
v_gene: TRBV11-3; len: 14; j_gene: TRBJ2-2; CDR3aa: CASGAGGRTGELFF
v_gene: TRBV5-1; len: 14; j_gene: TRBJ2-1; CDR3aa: CASRRDPDYNEQFF
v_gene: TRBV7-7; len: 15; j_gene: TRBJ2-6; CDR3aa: CASSPRTGGANVLTF
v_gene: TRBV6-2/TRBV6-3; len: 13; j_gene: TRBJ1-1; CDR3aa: CASSKTEYTEAFF
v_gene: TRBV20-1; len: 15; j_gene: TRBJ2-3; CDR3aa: CSANPQGAITDTQYF
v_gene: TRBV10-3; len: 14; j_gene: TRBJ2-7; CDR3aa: CAIKDRQGGYEQYF
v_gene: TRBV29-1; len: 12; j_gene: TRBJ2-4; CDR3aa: CSVRAGRNIQYF
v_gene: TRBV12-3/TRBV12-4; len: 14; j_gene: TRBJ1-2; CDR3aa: CASSLDSYNYGYTF
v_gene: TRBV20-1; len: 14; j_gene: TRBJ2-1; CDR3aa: CSARGTSGGFEQFF
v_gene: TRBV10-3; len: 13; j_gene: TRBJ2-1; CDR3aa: CAIRVSSYNEQFF
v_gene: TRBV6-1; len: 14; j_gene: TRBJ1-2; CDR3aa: CASSTGTGLHGYTF
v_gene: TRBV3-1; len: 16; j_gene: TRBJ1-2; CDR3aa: CASSLGYASRSGGYTF
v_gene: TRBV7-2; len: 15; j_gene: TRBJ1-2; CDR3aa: CASSTYRDTNYGYTF
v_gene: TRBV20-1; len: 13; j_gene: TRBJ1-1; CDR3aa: CSASPGVPTEAFF
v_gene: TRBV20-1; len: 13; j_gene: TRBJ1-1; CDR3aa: CSANRGHYTEAFF
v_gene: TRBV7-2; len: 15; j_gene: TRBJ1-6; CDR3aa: CASSSESSYNSPLHF
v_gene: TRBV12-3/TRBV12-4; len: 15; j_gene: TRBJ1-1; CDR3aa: CASNSFQVGNTEAFF
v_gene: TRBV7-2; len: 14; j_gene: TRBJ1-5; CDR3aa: CASSSDNLYQPQHF
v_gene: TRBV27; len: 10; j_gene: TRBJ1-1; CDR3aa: CARTRALAFF
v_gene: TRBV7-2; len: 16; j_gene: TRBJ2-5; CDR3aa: CASSPGLAGVGETQYF
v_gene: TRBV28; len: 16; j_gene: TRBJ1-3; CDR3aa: CASSPGGQGTGNTIYF
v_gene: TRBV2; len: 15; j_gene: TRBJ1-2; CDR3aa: CASSEGGTGLRGYTF
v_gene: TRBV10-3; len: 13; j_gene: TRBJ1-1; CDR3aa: CATDSGMNTEAFF
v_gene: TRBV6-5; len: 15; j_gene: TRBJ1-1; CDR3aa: CATTPGTGGRTEAFF
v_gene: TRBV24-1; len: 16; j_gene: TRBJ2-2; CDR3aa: CATSDAGTADTGELFF
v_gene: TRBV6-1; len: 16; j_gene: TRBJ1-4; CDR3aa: CASSEGTGGANEKLFF
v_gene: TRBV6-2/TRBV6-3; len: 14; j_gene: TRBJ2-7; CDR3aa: CASSQASTQGEQYF
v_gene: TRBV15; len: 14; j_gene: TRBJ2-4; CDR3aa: CATSTGLAKNIQYF
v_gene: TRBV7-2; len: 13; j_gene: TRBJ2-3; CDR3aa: CASSATTTDTQYF
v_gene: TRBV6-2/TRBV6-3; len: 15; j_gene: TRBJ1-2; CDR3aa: CASSPGTGANYGYTF
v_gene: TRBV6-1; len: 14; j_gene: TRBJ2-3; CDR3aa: CASFSGQGTDTQYF
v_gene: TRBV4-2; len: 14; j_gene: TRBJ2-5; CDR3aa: CASSQDTVLETQYF
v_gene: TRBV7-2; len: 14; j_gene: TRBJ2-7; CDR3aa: CASSPGGDPIEQYF